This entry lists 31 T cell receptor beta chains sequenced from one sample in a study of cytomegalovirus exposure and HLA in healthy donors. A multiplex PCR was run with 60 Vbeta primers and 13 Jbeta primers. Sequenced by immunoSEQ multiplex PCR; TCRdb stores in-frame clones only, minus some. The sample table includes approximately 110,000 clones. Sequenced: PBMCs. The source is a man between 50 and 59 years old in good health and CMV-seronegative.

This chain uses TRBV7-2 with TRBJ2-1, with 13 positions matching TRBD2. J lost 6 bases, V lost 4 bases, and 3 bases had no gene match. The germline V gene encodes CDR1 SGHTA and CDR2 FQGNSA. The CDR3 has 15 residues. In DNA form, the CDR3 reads TGTGCCAGCAGCTCGCGACTAGCGGGGGGCAATGAGCAGTTCTTC. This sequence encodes CASSSRLAGGNEQFF.

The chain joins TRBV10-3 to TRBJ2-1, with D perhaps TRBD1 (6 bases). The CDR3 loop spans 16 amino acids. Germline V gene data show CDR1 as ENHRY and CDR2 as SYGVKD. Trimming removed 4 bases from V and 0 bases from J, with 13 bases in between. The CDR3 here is CAISGGQVSSYNEQFF. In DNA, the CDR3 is TGTGCCATCAGTGGGGGGCAGGTGAGCTCCTACAATGAGCAGTTCTTC.

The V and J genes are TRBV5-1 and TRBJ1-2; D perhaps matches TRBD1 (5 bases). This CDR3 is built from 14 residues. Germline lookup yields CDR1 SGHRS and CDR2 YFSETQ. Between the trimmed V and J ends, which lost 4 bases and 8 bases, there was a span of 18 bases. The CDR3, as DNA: TGCGCCAGCAGCCCCTTAAATGGGGGGTTGGGCTACACCTTC. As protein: CASSPLNGGLGYTF.

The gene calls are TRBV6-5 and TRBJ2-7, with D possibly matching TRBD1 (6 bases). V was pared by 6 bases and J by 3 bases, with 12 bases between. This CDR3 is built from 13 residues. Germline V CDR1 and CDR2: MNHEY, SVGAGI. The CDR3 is CASSLDSNYEQYF. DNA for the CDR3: TGTGCCAGCAGCCTGGACAGTAACTACGAGCAGTACTTC.

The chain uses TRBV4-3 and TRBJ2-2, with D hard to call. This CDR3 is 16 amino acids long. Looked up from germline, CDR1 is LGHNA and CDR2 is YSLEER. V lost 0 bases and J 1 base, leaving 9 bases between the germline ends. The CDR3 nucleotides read TGCGCCAGCAGCCAAGATCCCGCTATGAACACCGGGGAGCTGTTTTTT. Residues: CASSQDPAMNTGELFF.

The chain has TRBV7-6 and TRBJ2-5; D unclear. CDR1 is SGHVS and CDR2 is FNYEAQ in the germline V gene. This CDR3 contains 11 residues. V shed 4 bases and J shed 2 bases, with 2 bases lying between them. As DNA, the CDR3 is TGTGCCAGCAGCTCTCAAGAGACCCAGTACTTC. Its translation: CASSSQETQYF.

CDR3 sequence: CASSGTQTPYGYTF. The CDR3 DNA sequence: TGTGCCAGCAGCGGGACTCAAACCCCCTATGGCTACACCTTC. The chain is built from TRBV5-4 and TRBJ1-2; D might be TRBD1 (5 bases). The V gene's germline CDR1 is SGHNT and CDR2 YYREEE (reference sequence). CDR3 size: 14 residues. The V gene lost 4 bases and the J gene lost 4 bases, with 14 bases spanning the gap.

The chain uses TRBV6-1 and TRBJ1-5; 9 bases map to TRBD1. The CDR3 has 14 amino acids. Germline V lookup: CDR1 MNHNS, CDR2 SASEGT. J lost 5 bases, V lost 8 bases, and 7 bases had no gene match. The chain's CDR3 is CASLRDRADQPQHF. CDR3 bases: TGTGCCAGCCTCCGGGACAGGGCTGATCAGCCCCAGCATTTT.

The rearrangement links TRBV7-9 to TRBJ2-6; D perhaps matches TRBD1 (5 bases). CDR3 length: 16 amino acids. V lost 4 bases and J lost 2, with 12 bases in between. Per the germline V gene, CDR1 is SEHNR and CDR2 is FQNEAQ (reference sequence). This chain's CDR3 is CASSWSVGAGANVLTF. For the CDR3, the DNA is TGTGCCAGCAGCTGGTCGGTAGGGGCTGGGGCCAACGTCCTGACTTTC.

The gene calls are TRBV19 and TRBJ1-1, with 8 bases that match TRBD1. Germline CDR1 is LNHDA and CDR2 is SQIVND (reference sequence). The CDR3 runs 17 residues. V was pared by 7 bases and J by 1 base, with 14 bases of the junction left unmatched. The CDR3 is CASTTRTGKRENTEAFF. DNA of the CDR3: TGTGCCAGTACCACTCGGACAGGGAAAAGGGAGAACACTGAAGCTTTCTTT.

DNA for the CDR3: TGTGCCAGCAGTTACAACGGGGGATACACTGAAGCTTTCTTT. It is translated as CASSYNGGYTEAFF. The chain combines TRBV6-6 with TRBJ1-1; TRBD1 is a possible D gene (5 bases). From germline, CDR1 is MNHNY and CDR2 SVGAGI (reference sequence). The V end was cut by 2 bases, the J end by 3 bases, with 10 bases between. CDR3 length: 14 residues.

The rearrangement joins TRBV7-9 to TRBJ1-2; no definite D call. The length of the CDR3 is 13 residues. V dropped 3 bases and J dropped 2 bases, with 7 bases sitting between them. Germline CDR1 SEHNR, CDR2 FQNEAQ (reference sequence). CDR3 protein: CASSFGENYGYTF. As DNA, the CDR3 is TGTGCCAGCAGCTTCGGGGAAAACTATGGCTACACCTTC.

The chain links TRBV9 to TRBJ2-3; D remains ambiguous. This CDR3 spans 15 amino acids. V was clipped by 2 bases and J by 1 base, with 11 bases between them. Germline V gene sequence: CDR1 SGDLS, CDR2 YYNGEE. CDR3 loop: CASSVAEDGTDTQYF. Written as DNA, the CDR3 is TGTGCCAGCAGCGTTGCCGAGGATGGCACAGATACGCAGTATTTT.

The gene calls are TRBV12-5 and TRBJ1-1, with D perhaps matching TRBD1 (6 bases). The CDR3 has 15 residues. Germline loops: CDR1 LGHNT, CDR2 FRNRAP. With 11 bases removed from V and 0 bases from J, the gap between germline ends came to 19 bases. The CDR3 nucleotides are TGTGCTGGTGTAAAGGACAGCTCCATGAACACTGAAGCTTTCTTT. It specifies CAGVKDSSMNTEAFF.

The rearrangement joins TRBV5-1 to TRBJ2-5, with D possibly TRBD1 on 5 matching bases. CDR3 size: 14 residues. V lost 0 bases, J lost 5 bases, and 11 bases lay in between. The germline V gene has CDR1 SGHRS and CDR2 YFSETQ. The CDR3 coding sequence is TGCGCCAGCAGCTTGGCCCGGACAAGCGAGACCCAGTACTTC. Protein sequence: CASSLARTSETQYF.

The CDR3 bases are TGTGCCAGTAGTTTCCGGGAGGACTACAATGAGCAGTTCTTC. Amino acid sequence: CASSFREDYNEQFF. J is TRBJ2-1 and V is TRBV19; TRBD2 agrees at 7 bases. V was clipped by 5 bases and J by 3 bases; unmatched bases: 4. The CDR3 runs 14 residues. CDR1 and CDR2 (germline): LNHDA, SQIVND (reference sequence). Combining the CDR3 with reference TRBV19 and TRBJ2-1 gives the whole variable domain DGGITQSPKYLFRKEGQNVTLSCEQNLNHDAMYWYRQDPGQGLRLIYYSQIVNDFQKGDIAEGYSVSREKKESFPLTVTSAQKNPTAFYLCASSFREDYNEQFFGPGTRLTVL.

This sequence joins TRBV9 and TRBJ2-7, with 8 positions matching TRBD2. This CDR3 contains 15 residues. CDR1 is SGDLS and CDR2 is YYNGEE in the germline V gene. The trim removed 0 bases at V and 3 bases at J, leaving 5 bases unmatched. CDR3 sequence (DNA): TGTGCCAGCAGCGTAGCGGGGGGGCCTCACTACGAGCAGTACTTC. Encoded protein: CASSVAGGPHYEQYF.

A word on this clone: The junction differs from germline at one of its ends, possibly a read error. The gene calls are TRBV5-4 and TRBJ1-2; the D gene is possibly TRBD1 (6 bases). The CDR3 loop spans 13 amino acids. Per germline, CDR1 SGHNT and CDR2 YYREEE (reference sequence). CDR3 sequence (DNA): TGTGCCAGCACCTTGGAGGGGGTTCAAGGCTACACCTTC. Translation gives CASTLEGVQGYTF. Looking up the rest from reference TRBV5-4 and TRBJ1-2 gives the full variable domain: ETGVTQSPTHLIKTRGQQVTLRCSSQSGHNTVSWYQQALGQGPQFIFQYYREEENGRGNFPPRFSGLQFPNYSSELNVNALELDDSALYLCASTLEGVQGYTFGSGTRLTVV.

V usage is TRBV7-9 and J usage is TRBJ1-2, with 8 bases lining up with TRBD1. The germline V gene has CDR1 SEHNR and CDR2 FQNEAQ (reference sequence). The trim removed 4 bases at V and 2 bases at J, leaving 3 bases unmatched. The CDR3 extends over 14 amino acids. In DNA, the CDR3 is TGTGCCAGCAGCTCAGGGGGCACCAACTATGGCTACACCTTC. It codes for CASSSGGTNYGYTF.

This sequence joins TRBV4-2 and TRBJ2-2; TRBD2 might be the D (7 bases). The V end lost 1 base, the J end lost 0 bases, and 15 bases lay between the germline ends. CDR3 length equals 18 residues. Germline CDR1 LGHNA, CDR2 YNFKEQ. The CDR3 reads CASSQGLAGAANTGELFF. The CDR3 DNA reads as TGTGCCAGCAGCCAAGGCTTGGCGGGGGCCGCGAACACCGGGGAGCTGTTTTTT.

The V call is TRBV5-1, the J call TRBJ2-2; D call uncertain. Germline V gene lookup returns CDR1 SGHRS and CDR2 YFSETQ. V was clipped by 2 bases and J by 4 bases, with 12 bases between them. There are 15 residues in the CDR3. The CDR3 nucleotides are TGCGCCAGCAGCTTAGAGGTGACGGGCACCGGGGAGCTGTTTTTT. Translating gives CASSLEVTGTGELFF.

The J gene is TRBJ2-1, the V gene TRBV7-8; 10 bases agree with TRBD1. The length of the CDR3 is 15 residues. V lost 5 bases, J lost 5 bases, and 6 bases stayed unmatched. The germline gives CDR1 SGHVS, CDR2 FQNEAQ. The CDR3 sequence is CASSPGQGPNNEQFF. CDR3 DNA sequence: TGTGCCAGCAGCCCGGGACAGGGGCCTAACAATGAGCAGTTCTTC.

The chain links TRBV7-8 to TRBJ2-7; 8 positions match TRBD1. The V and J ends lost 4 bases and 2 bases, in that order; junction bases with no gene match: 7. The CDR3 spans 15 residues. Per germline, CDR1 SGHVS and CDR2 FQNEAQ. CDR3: CASSSVPGQAYEQYF. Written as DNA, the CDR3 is TGTGCCAGCAGCTCCGTCCCGGGACAGGCCTACGAGCAGTACTTC. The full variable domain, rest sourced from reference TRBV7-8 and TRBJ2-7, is GAGVSQSPRYKVAKRGQDVALRCDPISGHVSLFWYQQALGQGPEFLTYFQNEAQLDKSGLPSDRFFAERPEGSVSTLKIQRTQQEDSAVYLCASSSVPGQAYEQYFGPGTRLTVT.

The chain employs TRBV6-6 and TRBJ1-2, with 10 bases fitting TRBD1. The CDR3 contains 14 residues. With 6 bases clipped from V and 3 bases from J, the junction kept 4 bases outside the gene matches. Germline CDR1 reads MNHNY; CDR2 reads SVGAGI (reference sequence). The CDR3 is CASRDRGEYYGYTF. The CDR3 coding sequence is TGTGCCAGCAGGGACAGGGGGGAGTACTATGGCTACACCTTC.

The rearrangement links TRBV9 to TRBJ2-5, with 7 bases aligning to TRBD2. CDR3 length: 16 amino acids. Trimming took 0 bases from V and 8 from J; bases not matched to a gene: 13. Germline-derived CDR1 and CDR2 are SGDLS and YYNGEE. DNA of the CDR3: TGTGCCAGCAGCGTAGCTTTCGGGGGAGGGAGGGAAACCCAGTACTTC. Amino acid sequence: CASSVAFGGGRETQYF.

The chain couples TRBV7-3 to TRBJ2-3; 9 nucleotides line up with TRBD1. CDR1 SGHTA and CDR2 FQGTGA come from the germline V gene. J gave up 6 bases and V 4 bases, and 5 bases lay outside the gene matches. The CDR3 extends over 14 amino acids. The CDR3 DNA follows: TGTGCCAGCAGCTCCGGACAGGGGATGGATACGCAGTATTTT. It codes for CASSSGQGMDTQYF.

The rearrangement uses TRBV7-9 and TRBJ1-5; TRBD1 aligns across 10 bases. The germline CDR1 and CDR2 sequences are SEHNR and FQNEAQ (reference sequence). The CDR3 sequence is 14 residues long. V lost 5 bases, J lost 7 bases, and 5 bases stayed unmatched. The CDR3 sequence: CASSRTGGDQPQHF. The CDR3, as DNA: TGTGCCAGCAGCCGGACAGGGGGGGACCAGCCCCAGCATTTT. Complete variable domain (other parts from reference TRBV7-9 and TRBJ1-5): DTGVSQNPRHKITKRGQNVTFRCDPISEHNRLYWYRQTLGQGPEFLTYFQNEAQLEKSRLLSDRFSAERPKGSFSTLEIQRTEQGDSAMYLCASSRTGGDQPQHFGDGTRLSIL.

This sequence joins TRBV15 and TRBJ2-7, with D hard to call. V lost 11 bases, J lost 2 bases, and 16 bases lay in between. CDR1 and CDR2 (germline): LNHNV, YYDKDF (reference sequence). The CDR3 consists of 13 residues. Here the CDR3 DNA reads TGTGCCTCGCGTTCAAACGGAGCCTACGAGCAGTACTTC. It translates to CASRSNGAYEQYF.

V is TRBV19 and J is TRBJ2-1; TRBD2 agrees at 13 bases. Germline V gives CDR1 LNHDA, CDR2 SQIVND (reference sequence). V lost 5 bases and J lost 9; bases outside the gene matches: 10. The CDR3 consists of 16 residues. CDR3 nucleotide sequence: TGTGCCAGTAGTGTAGCCGGGACTAGCGGGACCTCTGAGCAGTTCTTC. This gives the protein CASSVAGTSGTSEQFF. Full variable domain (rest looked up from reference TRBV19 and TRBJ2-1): DGGITQSPKYLFRKEGQNVTLSCEQNLNHDAMYWYRQDPGQGLRLIYYSQIVNDFQKGDIAEGYSVSREKKESFPLTVTSAQKNPTAFYLCASSVAGTSGTSEQFFGPGTRLTVL.

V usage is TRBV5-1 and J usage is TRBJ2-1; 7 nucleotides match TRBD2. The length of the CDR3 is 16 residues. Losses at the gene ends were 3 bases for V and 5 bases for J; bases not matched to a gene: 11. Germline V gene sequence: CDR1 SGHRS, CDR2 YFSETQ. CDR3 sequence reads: CASSSSGSGLDNEQFF. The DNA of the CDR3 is TGCGCCAGCAGCTCCTCGGGTAGCGGGTTGGACAATGAGCAGTTCTTC.

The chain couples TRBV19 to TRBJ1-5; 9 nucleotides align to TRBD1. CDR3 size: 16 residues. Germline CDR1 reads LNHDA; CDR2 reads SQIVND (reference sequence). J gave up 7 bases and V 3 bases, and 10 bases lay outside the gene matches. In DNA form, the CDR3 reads TGTGCCAGTAGTATTAGACAGGGGGGGCTCGGACAGCCCCAGCATTTT. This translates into CASSIRQGGLGQPQHF.